These 11 T cell receptor beta chains were sequenced from one sample in a study of identical twins. In TCRdb, the 5' RACE reads were re-called with MiXCR into one record per CDR3 protein. The sample records roughly 750,000 distinct CDR3 sequences, less than 25% being singletons. A further study also used this sample, focusing on T cells expressing NK-cell markers.

Sequencing was carried out using PBMCs. The source is a woman aged 18 to 35 in good health.

The chain carries TRBV20-1 and TRBJ2-1; D is unclear. The length of the CDR3 is 13 residues. V was cut by 6 bases and J by 8 bases, with 17 bases left in between. Germline V gives CDR1 DFQATT, CDR2 SNEGSKA (reference sequence). CDR3 sequence reads: CSALSGQSDEQFF. The DNA for the CDR3 is TGCAGTGCCCTGTCCGGGCAGTCGGATGAGCAGTTCTTC.

This clonotype was found many times. J is TRBJ2-3 and V is TRBV6-4; 8 nucleotides align to TRBD2. J gave up 2 bases and V 4 bases, and 5 bases lay outside the gene matches. CDR3 length: 15 amino acids. The germline V gene encodes CDR1 MRHNA and CDR2 SNTAGT. CDR3 DNA: TGTGCCAGCAGTGTCGGTAGCGGGGACACAGATACGCAGTATTTT. The encoded protein is CASSVGSGDTDTQYF.

This clonotype was counted between two and nine times. The chain employs TRBV4-3 and TRBJ1-2, with D tentatively TRBD1 (6 bases). Germline CDR1 LGHNA, CDR2 YSLEER. The CDR3 contains 15 residues. V lost 2 bases, J lost 2 bases, and 12 bases lay in between. This CDR3 reads CASSQRNRVNYGYTF. DNA of the CDR3: TGCGCCAGCAGCCAAAGAAACAGGGTGAACTATGGCTACACCTTC.

This clonotype came up a few times. The rearrangement links TRBV20-1 to TRBJ2-5; TRBD1 matches 8 bases. J was trimmed by 7 bases and V by 5 bases; bases with no gene match: 9. Germline values: CDR1 DFQATT, CDR2 SNEGSKA (reference sequence). The CDR3 runs to 13 residues. In DNA form, the CDR3 reads TGCAGTGCTGGCACTTGGACAGGGCGGACCCAGTACTTC. It is translated as CSAGTWTGRTQYF.

The rearrangement uses TRBV2 and TRBJ2-7; TRBD1 aligns across 8 bases. The CDR3 is made up of 15 amino acids. With 10 bases clipped from V and 3 bases from J, the junction kept 14 bases outside the gene matches. Germline-derived CDR1 and CDR2 are SNHLY and FYNNEI. This chain's CDR3 is CATTRVDREGYEQYF. The CDR3 DNA is TGTGCCACCACCCGCGTGGACAGGGAAGGCTACGAGCAGTACTTC.

This clonotype appeared a few times. This chain links TRBV12-3 or TRBV12-4 with TRBJ1-5, with 7 bases fitting TRBD1. This CDR3 is 14 amino acids long. V was clipped by 5 bases and J by 7 bases; unmatched bases: 8. The CDR3 loop is CASSPQGRRQPQHF. The CDR3 coding sequence is TGTGCCAGCAGTCCACAGGGGCGAAGGCAGCCCCAGCATTTT.

This clonotype appeared a single time. The chain combines TRBV5-1 with TRBJ2-1; 9 bases fit TRBD2. The V gene end was trimmed by 4 bases and the J gene end by 5 bases; junction bases not matched to a gene: 7. There are 15 residues in the CDR3. Germline V CDR1 and CDR2: SGHRS, YFSETQ. Written as DNA, the CDR3 is TGCGCCAGCAGCGATCCGGCTAGCGGGAACAATGAGCAGTTCTTC. It codes for CASSDPASGNNEQFF.

This clonotype has a handful of counts. The rearrangement links TRBV7-2 to TRBJ2-3; tentatively, D is TRBD2 (5 bases). CDR1 is SGHTA and CDR2 is FQGNSA in the germline V gene. This CDR3 has 15 residues. V gave up 5 bases and J gave up 0 bases, with 12 bases separating them. The CDR3 DNA follows: TGTGCCAGCAGCAAAACTAGTAGGAGCACAGATACGCAGTATTTT. Its translation: CASSKTSRSTDTQYF.

This clonotype appeared a few times. The gene calls are TRBV20-1 and TRBJ2-5, with 11 bases lining up with TRBD2. The CDR3 totals 12 residues. Germline-derived CDR1 and CDR2 are DFQATT and SNEGSKA (reference sequence). The J segment lost 10 bases and the V segment lost 5 bases, leaving 6 bases of the junction unmatched. The CDR3 is CSADNSGRDQYF. The CDR3 region has the DNA TGCAGTGCTGACAATAGCGGGAGGGACCAGTACTTC.

This rearrangement joins TRBV20-1 to TRBJ2-5; D gene ambiguous. Trimming took 5 bases from V and 3 from J, leaving 16 bases between them. Germline V CDR1 and CDR2: DFQATT, SNEGSKA (reference sequence). The CDR3 has 14 residues. CDR3 region: CSAPPWMGKETQYF. The CDR3, as DNA: TGCAGTGCTCCTCCATGGATGGGGAAAGAGACCCAGTACTTC.

This chain connects TRBV12-3 or TRBV12-4 to TRBJ2-1; 12 bases fit TRBD2. CDR3 length: 16 residues. Losses at the gene ends were 4 bases for V and 7 bases for J; bases not matched to a gene: 8. In DNA, the CDR3 is TGTGCCAGCAGTTACTCGCAGGGACTAGCGGGTAATGAGCAGTTCTTC. It is translated as CASSYSQGLAGNEQFF.